This TCR beta chain came from a study of early T cells in non-severe SARS-CoV-2 infection. The overall study: Chains from this unsorted whole-blood bulk RNA could not be paired.

TCRdb called the 5' RACE reads again in MiXCR, with one record for every CDR3 protein. The sample has 30,000 to 35,000 distinct CDR3 sequences, 4.7% seen once. Looked up from germline, CDR1 is GTSNPN and CDR2 is SVGIG (reference sequence). Germline trimming cut 2 bases from V and 0 bases from J; bases unmatched to any gene: 2. The CDR3 sequence is 15 residues long. This sequence joins TRBV30 and TRBJ1-4; 8 bases align to TRBD1. Sequenced input: whole blood. This clonotype originated in an adult who was a healthcare worker with PCR-confirmed SARS-CoV-2 infection or an uninfected control (not recorded which). CDR3 loop: CAWSLQGATNEKLFF. DNA for the CDR3: TGTGCCTGGAGTTTACAGGGGGCAACTAATGAAAAACTGTTTTTT.